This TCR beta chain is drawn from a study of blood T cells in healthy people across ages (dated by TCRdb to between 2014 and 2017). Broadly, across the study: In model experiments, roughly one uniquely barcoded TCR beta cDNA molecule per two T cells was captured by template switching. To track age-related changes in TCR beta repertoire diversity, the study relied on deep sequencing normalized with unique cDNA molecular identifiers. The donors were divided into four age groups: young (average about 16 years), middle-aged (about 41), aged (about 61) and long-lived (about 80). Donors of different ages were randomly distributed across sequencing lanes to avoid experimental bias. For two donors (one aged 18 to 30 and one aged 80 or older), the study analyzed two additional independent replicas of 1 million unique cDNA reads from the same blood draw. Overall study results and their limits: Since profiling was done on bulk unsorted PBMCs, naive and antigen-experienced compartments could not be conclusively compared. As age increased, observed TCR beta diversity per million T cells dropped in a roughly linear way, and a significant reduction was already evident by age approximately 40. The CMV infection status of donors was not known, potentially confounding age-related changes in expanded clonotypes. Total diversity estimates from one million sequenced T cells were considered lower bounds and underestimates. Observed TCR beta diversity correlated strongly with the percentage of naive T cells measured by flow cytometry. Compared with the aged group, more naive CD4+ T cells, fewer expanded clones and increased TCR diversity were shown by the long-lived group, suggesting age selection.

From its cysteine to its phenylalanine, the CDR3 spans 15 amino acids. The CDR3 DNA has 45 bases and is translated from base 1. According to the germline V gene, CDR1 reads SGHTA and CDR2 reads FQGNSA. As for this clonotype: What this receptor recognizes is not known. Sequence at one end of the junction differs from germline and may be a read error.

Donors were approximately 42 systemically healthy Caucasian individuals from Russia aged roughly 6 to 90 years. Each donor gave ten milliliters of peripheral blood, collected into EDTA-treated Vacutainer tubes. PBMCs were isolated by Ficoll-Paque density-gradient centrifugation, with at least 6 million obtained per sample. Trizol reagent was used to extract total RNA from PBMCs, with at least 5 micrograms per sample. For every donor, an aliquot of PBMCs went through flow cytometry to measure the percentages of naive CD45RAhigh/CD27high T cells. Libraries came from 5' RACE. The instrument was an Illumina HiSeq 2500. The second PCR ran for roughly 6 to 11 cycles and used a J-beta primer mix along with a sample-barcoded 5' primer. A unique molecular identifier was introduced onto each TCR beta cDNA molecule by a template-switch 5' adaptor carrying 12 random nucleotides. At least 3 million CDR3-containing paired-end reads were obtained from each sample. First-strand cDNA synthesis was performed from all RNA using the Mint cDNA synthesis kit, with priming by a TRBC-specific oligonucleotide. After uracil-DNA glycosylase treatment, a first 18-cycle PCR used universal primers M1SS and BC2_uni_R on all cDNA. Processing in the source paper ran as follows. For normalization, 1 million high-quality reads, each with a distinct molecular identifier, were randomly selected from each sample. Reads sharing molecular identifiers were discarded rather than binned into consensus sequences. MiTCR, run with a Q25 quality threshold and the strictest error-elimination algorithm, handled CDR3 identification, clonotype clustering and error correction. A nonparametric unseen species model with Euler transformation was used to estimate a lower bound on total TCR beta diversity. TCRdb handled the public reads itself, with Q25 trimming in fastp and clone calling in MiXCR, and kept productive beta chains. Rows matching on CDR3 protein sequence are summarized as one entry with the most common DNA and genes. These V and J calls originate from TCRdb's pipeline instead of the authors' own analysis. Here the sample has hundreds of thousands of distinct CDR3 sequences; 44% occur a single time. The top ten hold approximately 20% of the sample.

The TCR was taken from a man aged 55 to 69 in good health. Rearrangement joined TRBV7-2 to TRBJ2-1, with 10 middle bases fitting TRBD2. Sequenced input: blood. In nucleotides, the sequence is TGTGCCAGCAGCCTAGCGGGGGTCCGTAGGAATGAGCAGTTCTTC. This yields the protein CASSLAGVRRNEQFF.